Shown below are 15 T cell receptor beta chains from a single sample sequenced in a study of shared clonotypes between healthy human individuals. The repertoire was sequenced with immunoSEQ multiplex PCR; TCRdb's copy has only in-frame clones and lacks some. Among some 630,000 clones, roughly 70% were seen once, and the ten largest hold approximately 1.8%. What was sequenced was memory CD4+ T cells sorted from blood. Subset meaning: CD45RA-negative fraction. The receptors shown here come from a woman aged 25 to 39 in good health.

This chain joins TRBV6-1 and TRBJ2-5; TRBD1 agrees at 8 bases. The CDR3 has 15 residues. Germline V gene lookup returns CDR1 MNHNS and CDR2 SASEGT. V shed 6 bases, J shed 1 base, and the junction held 7 bases outside the gene matches. The CDR3 DNA is TGTGCCAGCAGACCAACCGGGACAGGCCAAGAGACCCAGTACTTC. Protein sequence: CASRPTGTGQETQYF.

The rearrangement links TRBV18 to TRBJ2-3; 7 bases are shared with TRBD2. Looked up from germline, CDR1 is KGHSH and CDR2 is LQKENI. This CDR3 is 16 amino acids long. Trimming removed 1 base from V and 2 bases from J; junction bases left unmatched: 6. CDR3 sequence reads: CASSPQPGLSTDTQYF. The DNA of the CDR3 is TGTGCCAGCTCACCACAACCGGGACTATCCACAGATACGCAGTATTTT. The whole variable domain, filled in from reference TRBV18 and TRBJ2-3, reads NAGVMQNPRHLVRRRGQEARLRCSPMKGHSHVYWYRQLPEEGLKFMVYLQKENIIDESGMPKERFSAEFPKEGPSILRIQQVVRGDSAAYFCASSPQPGLSTDTQYFGPGTRLTVL.

V and J are TRBV19 and TRBJ2-6; weak D call: TRBD1 (5 bases). CDR3 size: 16 residues. Trimming pared 10 bases from V and 0 bases from J, leaving 16 bases between. Germline V gene lookup returns CDR1 LNHDA and CDR2 SQIVND (reference sequence). CDR3: CATEQALGSGANVLTF. CDR3 bases: TGTGCCACTGAACAGGCCCTGGGCTCTGGGGCCAACGTCCTGACTTTC. The full variable domain, in which reference TRBV19 and TRBJ2-6 provide the parts outside the CDR3, is DGGITQSPKYLFRKEGQNVTLSCEQNLNHDAMYWYRQDPGQGLRLIYYSQIVNDFQKGDIAEGYSVSREKKESFPLTVTSAQKNPTAFYLCATEQALGSGANVLTFGAGSRLTVL.

This clone has only a few counts. This rearrangement joins TRBV5-1 to TRBJ2-5; D could derive from TRBD1 or TRBD2 (5 bases each). Trimming pared 3 bases from V and 5 bases from J, leaving 14 bases between. This CDR3 comprises 14 residues. The germline CDR1 and CDR2 sequences are SGHRS and YFSETQ. CDR3 nucleotides: TGCGCCAGCAGCTCGGGACGGATGGGGGAGACCCAGTACTTC. As protein: CASSSGRMGETQYF.

This clone has just a few counts. This chain uses TRBV2 with TRBJ1-1; D is undetermined. CDR3 length: 11 amino acids. Germline CDR1 and CDR2: SNHLY and FYNNEI. V was shortened by 9 bases and J by 6 bases, with 11 bases between the two germline ends. As DNA, the CDR3 is TGTGCCAGGGGGAGCTATGCTGAAGCTTTCTTT. Translating gives CARGSYAEAFF. The full variable domain, rest sourced from reference TRBV2 and TRBJ1-1, is EPEVTQTPSHQVTQMGQEVILRCVPISNHLYFYWYRQILGQKVEFLVSFYNNEISEKSEIFDDQFSVERPDGSNFTLKIRSTKLEDSAMYFCARGSYAEAFFGQGTRLTVV.

The chain combines TRBV7-3 with TRBJ2-3, with D unresolved. This CDR3 spans 12 amino acids. V was clipped by 5 bases and J by 5 bases, with 8 bases between them. CDR1 is SGHTA, CDR2 FQGTGA, per germline. The CDR3: CASSNRRDTQYF. CDR3 DNA: TGTGCCAGCAGCAACCGTAGAGATACGCAGTATTTT.

To note about this clone: The junction departs from the called germline gene at one end, perhaps through a read error. The chain uses TRBV20-1 and TRBJ2-5; 10 bases align to TRBD1. Germline assignment: CDR1 DFQATT and CDR2 SNEGSKA (reference sequence). The CDR3 contains 11 residues. CDR3 bases: TGCAGTGCTAGAGCATTCGACAGGGGGCACTTC. Encoded protein: CSARAFDRGHF.

The chain couples TRBV7-2 to TRBJ1-1, with D unclear. CDR1 and CDR2 from the germline V gene are SGHTA and FQGNSA. Trimming cost V 2 bases and J 2 bases, with 18 bases left between them. The CDR3 extends over 17 amino acids. The CDR3 nucleotides read TGTGCCAGCAGCTTAACATGGTTCGAGGCGGTCAACACTGAAGCTTTCTTT. Its protein product is CASSLTWFEAVNTEAFF.

The DNA for the CDR3 is TGTGCCAGCAGACAACAGGGGGCAGGCGAGCAGTACTTC. It codes for CASRQQGAGEQYF. The gene calls are TRBV27 and TRBJ2-7; 9 bases agree with TRBD1. With 6 bases clipped from V and 6 bases from J, the junction kept 6 bases outside the gene matches. This CDR3 has 13 residues. CDR1 is MNHEY and CDR2 is SMNVEV in the germline V gene (reference sequence).

The chain links TRBV5-8 to TRBJ2-3, with TRBD2 identical over 14 bases. V was pared by 4 bases and J by 3 bases, with 7 bases of the junction left unmatched. Per the germline V gene, CDR1 is SGHTS and CDR2 is YDEGEE. CDR3 size: 17 residues. The CDR3 bases are TGTGCCAGCAGCCCAGGGACTAGCGGGAGACGTACAGATACGCAGTATTTT. It is translated as CASSPGTSGRRTDTQYF.

V and J are TRBV25-1 and TRBJ2-1; D ambiguous. Trimming cost V 1 base and J 0 bases, with 4 bases left between them. From germline, CDR1 is MGHDK and CDR2 SYGVNS. The CDR3 is 14 amino acids. This CDR3 is CASSESSSYNEQFF. The CDR3 DNA reads TGTGCCAGCAGTGAATCTAGCTCCTACAATGAGCAGTTCTTC.

The J gene is TRBJ2-5, the V gene TRBV11-2; TRBD1 matches at 8 bases. J was trimmed by 5 bases and V by 3 bases; bases with no gene match: 2. The CDR3 runs 13 residues. CDR1 and CDR2 (germline): SGHAT, FQNNGV. The CDR3 bases are TGTGCCAGCAGCTTGGGACAGGAGGAGACCCAGTACTTC. Amino acid sequence: CASSLGQEETQYF. Based on the CDR3 plus reference TRBV11-2 and TRBJ2-5, the full variable domain is EAGVAQSPRYKIIEKRQSVAFWCNPISGHATLYWYQQILGQGPKLLIQFQNNGVVDDSQLPKDRFSAERLKGVDSTLKIQPAKLEDSAVYLCASSLGQEETQYFGPGTRLLVL.

This chain links TRBV5-5 with TRBJ1-1; unclear D gene. The CDR3 length is 16 residues. Trimming took off 4 bases at V and 0 bases at J, with 16 bases between the two ends. Germline V CDR1 and CDR2: SGHKS, YYEKEE (reference sequence). The CDR3 DNA is TGTGCCAGCAGCCTCCAGGTAATGTTCGTGAACACTGAAGCTTTCTTT. Encoded protein: CASSLQVMFVNTEAFF.

V and J are TRBV6-5 and TRBJ2-5; the D call may be TRBD1 or TRBD2 (6 bases each). This CDR3 has 13 residues. Germline CDR1 MNHEY, CDR2 SVGAGI. V was clipped by 7 bases and J by 5 bases, with 14 bases between them. CDR3 region: CASTHLGGETQYF. The DNA for the CDR3 is TGTGCCAGCACCCACCTAGGGGGGGAGACCCAGTACTTC.

The rearrangement links TRBV28 to TRBJ1-5; D is undetermined. CDR3 length equals 14 residues. Trimming left V 3 bases short and J 2 bases short, with 8 bases between. Germline CDR1 is MDHEN and CDR2 is SYDVKM. The CDR3 DNA reads as TGTGCCAGCAGTTTGCGGCCGCGCAATCAGCCCCAGCATTTT. It specifies CASSLRPRNQPQHF.